These 14 T cell receptor beta chains were sequenced from one sample in a study of blood T cell repertoires in COVID-19. Sequencing used immunoSEQ multiplex PCR; TCRdb keeps in-frame clones, though not all of them. The table lists roughly 240,000 clones, over 80% of them singletons. Material: PBMCs or T cells enriched from blood (not recorded which). The receptors originated from a man between 50 and 59 years old who had been exposed to COVID-19.

The chain has TRBV2 and TRBJ2-6; no firm D call. CDR3 length: 15 residues. Germline V gives CDR1 SNHLY, CDR2 FYNNEI. Trimming took 8 bases from V and 0 from J, leaving 11 bases between them. The CDR3 bases are TGTGCCAGCGTCTACTCTCCCTCTGGGGCCAACGTCCTGACTTTC. Protein: CASVYSPSGANVLTF.

This chain joins TRBV5-4 and TRBJ1-2, with TRBD1 matching 9 bases. The V gene end was trimmed by 3 bases and the J gene end by 8 bases; junction bases not matched to a gene: 5. Germline V gene lookup returns CDR1 SGHNT and CDR2 YYREEE (reference sequence). The CDR3 extends over 13 amino acids. The CDR3, as DNA: TGTGCCAGCAGCTCCGACAGGGGGGAGGGCTACACCTTC. Amino acids: CASSSDRGEGYTF. The full variable domain, its missing parts supplied by reference TRBV5-4 and TRBJ1-2, is ETGVTQSPTHLIKTRGQQVTLRCSSQSGHNTVSWYQQALGQGPQFIFQYYREEENGRGNFPPRFSGLQFPNYSSELNVNALELDDSALYLCASSSDRGEGYTFGSGTRLTVV.

The table lists this clone with a count of one. The chain joins TRBV27 to TRBJ2-2; 7 nucleotides align to TRBD2. Germline CDR1 and CDR2: MNHEY and SMNVEV (reference sequence). The length of the CDR3 is 16 residues. With V trimmed by 2 bases and J by 0 bases, 3 bases remained unmatched. The CDR3: CASSLPAGSNTGELFF. The CDR3 DNA reads TGTGCCAGCAGTTTACCAGCGGGATCGAACACCGGGGAGCTGTTTTTT.

The chain carries TRBV5-1 and TRBJ2-5; TRBD2 matches 13 bases. Trimming at V came to 0 bases and at J to 5 bases, leaving 7 bases not matched to a gene. The length of the CDR3 is 17 residues. CDR1 is SGHRS and CDR2 is YFSETQ in the germline V gene. The CDR3 reads CASSLGTSGGERETQYF. The CDR3 DNA follows: TGCGCCAGCAGCTTGGGGACTAGCGGGGGAGAAAGGGAGACCCAGTACTTC.

This rearrangement joins TRBV24-1 to TRBJ2-1, with D perhaps TRBD2 (5 bases). The germline V gene encodes CDR1 KGHDR and CDR2 SFDVKD. Trimming took off 4 bases at V and 4 bases at J, with 16 bases between the two ends. The CDR3 extends over 16 amino acids. In nucleotides, the CDR3 is TGTGCCACCAGTGACCCGTTAGCGTGGGGTTACAATGAGCAGTTCTTC. Its translation is CATSDPLAWGYNEQFF.

The CDR3 loop is CASSVGLRDDITEAFF. CDR3 bases: TGCGCCAGCAGCGTTGGCCTGCGGGATGATATCACTGAAGCTTTCTTT. The chain uses TRBV5-1 and TRBJ1-1; D gene ambiguous. CDR1 SGHRS and CDR2 YFSETQ come from the germline V gene. The CDR3 runs to 16 residues. The V and J ends lost 4 bases and 4 bases respectively, with 20 bases between them.

The chain joins TRBV7-2 to TRBJ2-1, with a weak D call TRBD2 (6 bases). Germline CDR1 and CDR2: SGHTA and FQGNSA. The CDR3 covers 13 residues. Trimming cost V 2 bases and J 11 bases, with 13 bases left between them. In DNA, the CDR3 is TGTGCCAGCAGCTTACAATCGGGGGACCAGCAGTTCTTC. Amino acid sequence: CASSLQSGDQQFF.

This chain joins TRBV5-1 and TRBJ1-1, with D possibly being TRBD1 (6 bases). The germline V gene has CDR1 SGHRS and CDR2 YFSETQ. The CDR3 has 16 amino acids. Trimming pared 4 bases from V and 0 bases from J, leaving 16 bases between. The CDR3 nucleotides are TGCGCCAGCAGCCAGGGAGGGGGTTTCATGAACACTGAAGCTTTCTTT. Protein sequence: CASSQGGGFMNTEAFF.

The chain recombines TRBV7-3 with TRBJ1-1; 9 bases are shared with TRBD1. V shed 5 bases and J 2 bases; nucleotides not matched to a gene: 6. Germline-derived CDR1 and CDR2 are SGHTA and FQGTGA. The CDR3 length is 15 residues. The CDR3 sequence is CASSPRQGENTEAFF. The CDR3 DNA sequence: TGTGCCAGCAGCCCACGACAGGGGGAAAACACTGAAGCTTTCTTT.

This chain links TRBV19 with TRBJ1-2, with a tentative D call TRBD1 (6 bases). This CDR3 contains 15 residues. Germline CDR1 reads LNHDA; CDR2 reads SQIVND (reference sequence). The V and J ends lost 5 bases and 3 bases respectively, with 16 bases between them. The CDR3 coding sequence is TGTGCCAGTAGTCCGGCAGGGGTATCATACTATGGCTACACCTTC. The encoded protein is CASSPAGVSYYGYTF.

This chain links TRBV18 with TRBJ2-7, with D tentatively TRBD1 (8 bases). The CDR3 contains 16 residues. V lost 3 bases and J lost 0, with 15 bases in between. Germline loops: CDR1 KGHSH, CDR2 LQKENI. CDR3 sequence: CASSPNRGGDSYEQYF. Here the CDR3 DNA reads TGTGCCAGCTCACCGAACAGGGGGGGGGACTCCTACGAGCAGTACTTC.

The gene calls are TRBV6-5 and TRBJ2-7; TRBD2 matches 8 bases. Looked up from germline, CDR1 is MNHEY and CDR2 is SVGAGI. V was pared by 5 bases and J by 0 bases, with 6 bases of the junction left unmatched. The CDR3 loop spans 15 amino acids. The CDR3: CASSLSGGSSYEQYF. CDR3 DNA sequence: TGTGCCAGCAGTCTGAGCGGGGGCAGCTCCTACGAGCAGTACTTC.

The V call is TRBV11-3, the J call TRBJ2-1; 9 nucleotides line up with TRBD2. CDR1 is SGHNT and CDR2 is YENEEA in the germline V gene. Germline trimming cut 7 bases from V and 3 bases from J; bases unmatched to any gene: 10. The CDR3 has 16 residues. CDR3 nucleotides: TGTGCCAGCACCCTTAGCGGGAGTACAAACTACAATGAGCAGTTCTTC. Residues: CASTLSGSTNYNEQFF.

This sequence joins TRBV9 and TRBJ2-5; 7 bases map to TRBD2. The junction had 6 bases not matched to a gene; V was cut back by 0 bases and J by 1 base. The CDR3 consists of 16 residues. CDR1 is SGDLS and CDR2 is YYNGEE in the germline V gene. The CDR3 protein is CASSVGARGIQETQYF. CDR3 DNA sequence: TGTGCCAGCAGCGTAGGGGCGCGGGGGATCCAAGAGACCCAGTACTTC. The variable domain in full, completed from reference TRBV9 and TRBJ2-5, reads DSGVTQTPKHLITATGQRVTLRCSPRSGDLSVYWYQQSLDQGLQFLIQYYNGEERAKGNILERFSAQQFPDLHSELNLSSLELGDSALYFCASSVGARGIQETQYFGPGTRLLVL.